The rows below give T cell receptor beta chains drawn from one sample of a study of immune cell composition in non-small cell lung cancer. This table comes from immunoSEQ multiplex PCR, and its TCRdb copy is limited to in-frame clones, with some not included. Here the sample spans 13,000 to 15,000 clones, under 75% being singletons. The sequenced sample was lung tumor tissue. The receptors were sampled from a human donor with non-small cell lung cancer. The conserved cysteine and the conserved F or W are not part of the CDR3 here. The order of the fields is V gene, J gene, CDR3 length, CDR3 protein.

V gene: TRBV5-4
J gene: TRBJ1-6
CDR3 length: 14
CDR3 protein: ASSLEAGAGDSPLH

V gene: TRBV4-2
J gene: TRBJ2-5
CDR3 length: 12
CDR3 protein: ASSQARGGETQY

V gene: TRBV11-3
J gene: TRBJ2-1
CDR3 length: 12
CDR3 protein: ASSYRSGQGEQF

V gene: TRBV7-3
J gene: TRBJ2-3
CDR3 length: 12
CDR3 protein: ASSLSGGTDTQY

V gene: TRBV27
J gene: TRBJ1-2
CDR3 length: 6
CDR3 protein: ASKIYT

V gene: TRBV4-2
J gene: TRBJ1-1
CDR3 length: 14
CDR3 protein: ASSQVDRDLGTEAF

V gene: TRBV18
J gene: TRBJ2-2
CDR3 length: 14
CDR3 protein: ASSPSLVGDTGELF

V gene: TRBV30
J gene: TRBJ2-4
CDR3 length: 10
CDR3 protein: AWTTDRNIQY

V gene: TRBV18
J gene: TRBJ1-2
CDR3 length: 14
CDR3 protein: ASSPTGTAPNYGYT

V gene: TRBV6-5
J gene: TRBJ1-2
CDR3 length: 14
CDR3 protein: ASSYFVEGVSYGYT

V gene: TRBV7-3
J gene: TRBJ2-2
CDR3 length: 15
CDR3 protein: ASSFSTGGSDTGELF

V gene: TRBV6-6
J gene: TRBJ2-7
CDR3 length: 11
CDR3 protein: ASSRTEYYEQY

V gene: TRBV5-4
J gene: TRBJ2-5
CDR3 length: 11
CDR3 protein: ASSLRGGETQY

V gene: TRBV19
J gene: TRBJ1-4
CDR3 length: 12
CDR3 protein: ASRSGSTNEKLF

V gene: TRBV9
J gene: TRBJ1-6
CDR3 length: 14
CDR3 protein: ASTRESGQDLSPLH

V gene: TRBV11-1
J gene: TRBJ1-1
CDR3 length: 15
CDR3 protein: ATWPAGTGGSNTEAF

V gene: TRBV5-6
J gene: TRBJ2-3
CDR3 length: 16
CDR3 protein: ASSSATSGGAVADTQY

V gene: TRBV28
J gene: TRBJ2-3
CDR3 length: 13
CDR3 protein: ASSSPGQGWGTQY

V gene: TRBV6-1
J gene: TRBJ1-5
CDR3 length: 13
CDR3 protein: ASSDPGTEIRPQH

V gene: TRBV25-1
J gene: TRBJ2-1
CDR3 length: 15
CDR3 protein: ASSESGRGPRDREQF

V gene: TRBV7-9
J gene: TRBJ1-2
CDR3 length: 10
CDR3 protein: ASSLSNSLFT

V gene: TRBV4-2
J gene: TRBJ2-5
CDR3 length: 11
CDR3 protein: ASSQVYQETQY

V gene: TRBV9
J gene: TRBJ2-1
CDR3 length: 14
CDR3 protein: ASSGASGGGYNEQF

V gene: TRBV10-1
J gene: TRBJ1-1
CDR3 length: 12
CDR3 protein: ASSVGTMGTEAF

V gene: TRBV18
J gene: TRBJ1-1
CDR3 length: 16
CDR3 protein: ASSPLSGQQRMNTEAF

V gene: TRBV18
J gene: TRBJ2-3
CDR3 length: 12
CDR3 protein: ASSRITSTDTQY

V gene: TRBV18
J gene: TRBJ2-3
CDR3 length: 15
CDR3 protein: ASSPPESGGRTDTQY

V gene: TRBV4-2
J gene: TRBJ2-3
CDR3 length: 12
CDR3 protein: ASSQGTSTDTQY

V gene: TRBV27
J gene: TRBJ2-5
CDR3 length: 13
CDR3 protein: ASSRLAGEQETQY

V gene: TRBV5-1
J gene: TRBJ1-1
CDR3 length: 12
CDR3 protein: ASSLVGANTEAF

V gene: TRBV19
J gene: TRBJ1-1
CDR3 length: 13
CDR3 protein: AETGGYGENTEAF

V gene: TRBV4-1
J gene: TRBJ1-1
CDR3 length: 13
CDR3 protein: ASSHRQGVNTEAF

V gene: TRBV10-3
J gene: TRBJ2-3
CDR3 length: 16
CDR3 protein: AISERRLAGGRTDTQY

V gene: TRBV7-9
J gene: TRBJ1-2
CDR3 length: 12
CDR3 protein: ASSLGAGNYGYT

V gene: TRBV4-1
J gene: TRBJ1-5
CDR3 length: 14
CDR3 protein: ASRQDLQGINQPQH

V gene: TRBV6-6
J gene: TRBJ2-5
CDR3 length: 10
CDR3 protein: ASSSRWETQY

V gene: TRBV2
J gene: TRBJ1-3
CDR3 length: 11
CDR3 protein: ASNTNSGNTIY

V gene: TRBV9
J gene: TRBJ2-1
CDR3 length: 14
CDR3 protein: ASSALAGGPGNEQF

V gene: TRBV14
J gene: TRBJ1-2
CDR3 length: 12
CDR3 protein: ASSQAPANYGYT

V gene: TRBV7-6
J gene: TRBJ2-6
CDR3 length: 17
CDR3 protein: ASSSGDGLLNSGANVLT

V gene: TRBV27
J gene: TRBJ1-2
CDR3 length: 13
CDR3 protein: ASSSAGGLDYGYT

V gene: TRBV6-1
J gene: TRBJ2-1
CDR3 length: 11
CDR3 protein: ASRQGSYNEQF

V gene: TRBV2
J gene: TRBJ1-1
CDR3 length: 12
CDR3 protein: ASRRQGEGTEAF

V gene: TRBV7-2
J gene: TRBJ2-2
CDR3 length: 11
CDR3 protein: ASSQSNTGELF

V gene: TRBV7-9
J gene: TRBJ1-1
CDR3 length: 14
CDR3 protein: ASSHRDRGLGTEAF

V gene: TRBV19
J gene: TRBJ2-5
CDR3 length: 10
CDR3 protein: ASSYLYETQY

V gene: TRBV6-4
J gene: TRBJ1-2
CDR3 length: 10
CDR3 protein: ASSRQVGGYT

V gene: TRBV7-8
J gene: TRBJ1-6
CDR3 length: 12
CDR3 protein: ASSLQAGDSPLH

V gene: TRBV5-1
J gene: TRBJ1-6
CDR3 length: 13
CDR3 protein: ASSFDSGVTLPLH

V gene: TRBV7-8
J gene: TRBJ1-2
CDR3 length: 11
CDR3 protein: ASSGGLSYGYT

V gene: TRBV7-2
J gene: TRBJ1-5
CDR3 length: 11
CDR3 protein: ASSLERGQPQH

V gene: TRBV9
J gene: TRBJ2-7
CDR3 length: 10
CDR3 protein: ASSKRDSEQY

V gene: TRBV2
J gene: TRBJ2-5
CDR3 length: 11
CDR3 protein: ASTYVIGETQY

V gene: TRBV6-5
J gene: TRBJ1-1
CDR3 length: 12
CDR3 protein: ASSPTGGGSGAF

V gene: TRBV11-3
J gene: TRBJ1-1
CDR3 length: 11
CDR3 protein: ASSYQAGTEAF

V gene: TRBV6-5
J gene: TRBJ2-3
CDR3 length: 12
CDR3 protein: ASSPQISTDTQY

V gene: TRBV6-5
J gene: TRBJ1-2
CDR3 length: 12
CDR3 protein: ASSYLDRDYGYT

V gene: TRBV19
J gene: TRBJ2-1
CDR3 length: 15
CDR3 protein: ASSKGTGVSSYNEQF

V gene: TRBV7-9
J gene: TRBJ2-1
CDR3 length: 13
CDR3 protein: ASSLGTGDYNEQF